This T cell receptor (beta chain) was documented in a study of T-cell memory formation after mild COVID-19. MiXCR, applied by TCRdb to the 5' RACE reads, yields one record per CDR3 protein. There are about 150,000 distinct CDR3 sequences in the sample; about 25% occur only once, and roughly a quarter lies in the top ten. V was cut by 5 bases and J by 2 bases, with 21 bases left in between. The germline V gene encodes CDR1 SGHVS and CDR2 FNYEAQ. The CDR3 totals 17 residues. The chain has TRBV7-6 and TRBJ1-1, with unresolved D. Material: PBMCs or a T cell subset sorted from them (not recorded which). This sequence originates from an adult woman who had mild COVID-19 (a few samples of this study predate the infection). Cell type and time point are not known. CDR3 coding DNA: TGTGCCAGCAGCCCTACCTCAGGATATTGGGTCAACACTGAAGCTTTCTTT. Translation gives CASSPTSGYWVNTEAFF.